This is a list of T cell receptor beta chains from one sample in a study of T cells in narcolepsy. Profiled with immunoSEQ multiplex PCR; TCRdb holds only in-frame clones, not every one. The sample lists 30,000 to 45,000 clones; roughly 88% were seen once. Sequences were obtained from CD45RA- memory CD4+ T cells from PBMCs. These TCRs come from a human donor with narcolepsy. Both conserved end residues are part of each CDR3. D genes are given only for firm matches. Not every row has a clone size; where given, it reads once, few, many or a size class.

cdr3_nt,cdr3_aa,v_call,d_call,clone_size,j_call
TGTGCCAGTAGTACGTCCAGCTATGGCTACACCTTC,CASSTSSYGYTF,TRBV19,-,-,TRBJ1-2
TGTGCCAGCAGCCAGACGGGGGAGCAGTACTTC,CASSQTGEQYF,TRBV14,-,-,TRBJ2-7
TGTGCCAGCTCCGGGACTAGCGGCTTAAGGGATACGCAGTATTTT,CASSGTSGLRDTQYF,TRBV18,TRBD2,few,TRBJ2-3
TGTGCCACCAGCAGAGATGCCCCGGCCGGACCCCTCCACTTT,CATSRDAPAGPLHF,TRBV15,-,-,TRBJ1-6
TGCAGCGTGACACCGGGACAGGGGACTGAAGCTTTCTTT,CSVTPGQGTEAFF,TRBV29-1,TRBD1,few,TRBJ1-1
TGTGCCAGCAGCTTTTCTCCGGGACAGGGAACTGAAAAACTGTTTTTT,CASSFSPGQGTEKLFF,TRBV7-9,TRBD1,few,TRBJ1-4
TGTGCCAGCAGTTACTCACGGAACACTGAAGCTTTCTTT,CASSYSRNTEAFF,TRBV6-5,-,-,TRBJ1-1
TGTGCCAGCACCCGGGAAGGGGGCCTGAGGTCCAATGAGCAGTTCTTC,CASTREGGLRSNEQFF,TRBV5-4,TRBD1,-,TRBJ2-1
TGTGCCACGAGAACAGGGGGCGAGAATGGCTACACCTTC,CATRTGGENGYTF,TRBV10-3,TRBD1,-,TRBJ1-2
TGTGCCACCAGCCGTAACCACAGGGGGCGAGGCTACACCTTC,CATSRNHRGRGYTF,TRBV15,TRBD1,-,TRBJ1-2
TGCGCCAGCCAAGATACAGGGTATTCCAGAAATGAGCAGTTCTTC,CASQDTGYSRNEQFF,TRBV10-2,-,-,TRBJ2-1
TGTGCCAGCAAGGCTAGCGGGGCATCCTACAATGAGCAGTTCTTC,CASKASGASYNEQFF,TRBV2,TRBD2,-,TRBJ2-1
TGTGCCAGCAGCAATTGGCGTGAGCAGTTCTTC,CASSNWREQFF,TRBV21-1,-,-,TRBJ2-1
TGTGCCAGTAGAGGGGGTCAGCCCCAGCATTTT,CASRGGQPQHF,TRBV19,-,-,TRBJ1-5
TGTGCCACCAGCAGAGTGATGGACTACAATGAGCAGTTCTTC,CATSRVMDYNEQFF,TRBV15,-,once,TRBJ2-1
TGTGCCAGCAGCTTAAGTGGGTACGAGCAGTACTTC,CASSLSGYEQYF,TRBV7-2,-,once,TRBJ2-7
TGTGCCACCAGCAGAGATCGGGGGCGAGGCAATCAGCCCCAGCATTTT,CATSRDRGRGNQPQHF,TRBV15,-,-,TRBJ1-5
TGTGCCATCAGCCGACATACGCAGGGATCGGGGAACACTGAAGCTTTCTTT,CAISRHTQGSGNTEAFF,TRBV10-3,-,-,TRBJ1-1
TGTGCCAGCAGGAGACAGGCGGTGGCGGGGGGTCCCAATGAGCAGTTCTTC,CASRRQAVAGGPNEQFF,TRBV27,TRBD2,-,TRBJ2-1
TGCGCCAGCAGCTTGGGACAGGGGGGCTACGAGCAGTACTTC,CASSLGQGGYEQYF,TRBV5-1,TRBD1,-,TRBJ2-7
TGTGCCAGTAGTATCGACAGGGGTGAATATGGCTACACCTTC,CASSIDRGEYGYTF,TRBV19,TRBD1,-,TRBJ1-2
TGCAGCGTTGAAGTAGGGCAGGGCCATGGCTACACCTTC,CSVEVGQGHGYTF,TRBV29-1,-,-,TRBJ1-2
TGTGCCAGCAGCGGACCAGGGGGCAATCAGCCCCAGCATTTT,CASSGPGGNQPQHF,TRBV6-1,-,-,TRBJ1-5
TGTGCCAGCTCAAGTAAGCGGTTAGAAAGCGAGCAGTACTTC,CASSSKRLESEQYF,TRBV18,-,-,TRBJ2-7
TGCGCCAGCAGCTTGGCTGGGGTAGCCGAGCAGTACTTC,CASSLAGVAEQYF,TRBV5-1,-,-,TRBJ2-7
TGTGCCAGCAGCCTCGGCGGGGGGGCCGGGGAGCTGTTTTTT,CASSLGGGAGELFF,TRBV7-3,TRBD2,-,TRBJ2-2
TGTGCCAGCAGCCTACGGACAGGGAAGCAGTACTTC,CASSLRTGKQYF,TRBV7-2,TRBD1,-,TRBJ2-7
TGCGCCAGCAGCTTGGGCAGATTCCAAGAGACCCAGTACTTC,CASSLGRFQETQYF,TRBV5-1,-,once,TRBJ2-5
TGTGCCAGCAGTGAAGGACAGGGCTTAAGGGCTTTCTTT,CASSEGQGLRAFF,TRBV6-1,TRBD1,-,TRBJ1-1